A selection of T cell receptor beta chains follows, all from one sample in a study of cytomegalovirus exposure and HLA in healthy donors. The method was immunoSEQ multiplex PCR; TCRdb's version includes in-frame clones alone and lacks a portion of them. The sample carries tens of thousands of clones, over 70% recorded once. The sequenced material came from PBMCs. These receptors were taken from a man between 45 and 60 years old in good health and CMV-seropositive. Each CDR3 is given with its conserved first and last residue. D genes are given only for firm matches. Not every row has a clone size; where given, it reads once, few, many or a size class.

abundance,j_gene,d_gene,v_gene,CDR3aa,CDR3nt
.,TRBJ2-2,TRBD2,TRBV13,CASSLRPFLAGDDTGELFF,TGTGCCAGCAGCCTTAGGCCATTCCTAGCGGGAGATGATACCGGGGAGCTGTTTTTT
.,TRBJ2-1,.,TRBV6-6,CASTDTEDEQFF,TGTGCCAGCACCGACACGGAGGACGAGCAGTTCTTC
once,TRBJ1-5,.,TRBV6-1,CASSDPDQPQHF,TGTGCCAGCAGTGACCCTGATCAGCCCCAGCATTTT
.,TRBJ2-7,.,TRBV5-1,CASILDIQASEQYF,TGCGCCAGCATCCTGGACATCCAGGCCTCCGAGCAGTACTTC
.,TRBJ2-7,.,TRBV21-1,CASSNLDKRNRISRYEQYF,TGTGCCAGCAGCAATTTGGACAAACGCAATAGGATATCCCGCTACGAGCAGTACTTC
few,TRBJ2-7,TRBD2,TRBV6-5,CATRTSGFYEQYF,TGTGCCACCCGGACTAGCGGGTTCTACGAGCAGTACTTC
.,TRBJ2-7,.,TRBV2,CASIGLNYEQYF,TGTGCCAGCATCGGACTTAACTACGAGCAGTACTTC
few,TRBJ1-5,.,TRBV19,CASSIFRGGGNQPQHF,TGTGCCAGTAGTATTTTCAGGGGAGGGGGCAATCAGCCCCAGCATTTT
.,TRBJ2-1,.,TRBV5-1,CASSLLYNEQFF,TGCGCCAGCAGCCTACTATACAATGAGCAGTTCTTC
medium-sized,TRBJ1-1,.,TRBV16,CASSSSASEAFF,TGTGCCAGCAGCAGTAGTGCCTCTGAAGCTTTCTTT
.,TRBJ2-3,TRBD2,TRBV7-3,CASSLAGGTDTQYF,TGTGCCAGCAGCTTAGCGGGAGGGACAGATACGCAGTATTTT
.,TRBJ2-3,.,TRBV4-2,CASSQVPGVDTQYF,TGTGCCAGCAGCCAAGTCCCCGGGGTAGATACGCAGTATTTT
.,TRBJ2-7,TRBD2,TRBV11-2,CASSKAGVAYEQYF,TGTGCCAGCAGCAAAGCGGGGGTTGCCTACGAGCAGTACTTC
.,TRBJ1-1,.,TRBV7-9,CASKAGLATEAFF,TGTGCCAGCAAGGCAGGGTTGGCCACTGAAGCTTTCTTT
.,TRBJ2-1,.,TRBV19,CASSILARFNEQFF,TGTGCCAGTAGTATACTAGCGAGGTTTAATGAGCAGTTCTTC
.,TRBJ2-7,.,TRBV19,CASSITDAEQYF,TGTGCCAGTAGTATTACAGATGCCGAGCAGTACTTC
.,TRBJ1-2,.,TRBV2,CASSAGNYGYTF,TGTGCCAGCAGTGCCGGGAACTATGGCTACACCTTC
.,TRBJ2-1,TRBD1,TRBV5-1,CASSAGQGARIEQFF,TGCGCCAGCAGCGCGGGACAGGGGGCTAGGATTGAGCAGTTCTTC
.,TRBJ2-1,TRBD2,TRBV30,CAFSGSSREQFF,TGTGCGTTTAGCGGGAGTTCTCGCGAGCAGTTCTTC
.,TRBJ2-1,TRBD2,TRBV7-9,CASSFRTSGTRSSYNEQFF,TGTGCCAGCAGCTTCCGGACTAGCGGCACTAGAAGCTCCTACAATGAGCAGTTCTTC
.,TRBJ1-6,.,TRBV7-6,CASSLVAERSPLHF,TGTGCCAGCAGCTTAGTCGCGGAGAGGTCACCCCTCCACTTT
.,TRBJ2-3,.,TRBV11-3,CASSLAPFQGPDTQYF,TGTGCCAGCAGCTTAGCTCCATTTCAGGGTCCGGATACGCAGTATTTT
.,TRBJ2-7,TRBD2,TRBV5-1,CASSWEAGGPYEQYF,TGCGCCAGCAGCTGGGAGGCGGGAGGACCCTACGAGCAGTACTTC
once,TRBJ2-7,.,TRBV12-5,CASGWGGYEQYF,TGTGCTAGTGGTTGGGGCGGCTACGAGCAGTACTTC
few,TRBJ2-5,TRBD1,TRBV5-6,CASSSPRQGLKTQYF,TGTGCCAGCAGCTCGCCAAGACAGGGGTTGAAGACCCAGTACTTC
once,TRBJ1-2,.,TRBV25-1,CASSEFNSGISGYTF,TGTGCCAGCAGTGAATTTAACAGCGGGATCTCTGGCTACACCTTC
.,TRBJ2-1,TRBD2,TRBV6-1,CASTGTIYNEQFF,TGTGCCAGCACGGGGACTATATACAATGAGCAGTTCTTC
.,TRBJ2-2,TRBD2,TRBV27,CASRRIAGGTGELFF,TGTGCCAGCAGACGCATAGCGGGAGGAACCGGGGAGCTGTTTTTT
.,TRBJ2-1,TRBD2,TRBV5-1,CASSPWSGRNNEQFF,TGCGCCAGCAGCCCGTGGAGCGGGAGGAACAATGAGCAGTTCTTC
.,TRBJ2-1,.,TRBV20-1,CSAGKSNEQFF,TGCAGTGCCGGGAAGAGCAATGAGCAGTTCTTC
once,TRBJ2-5,.,TRBV10-1,CAPILGGSEETQYF,TGCGCCCCAATCCTGGGCGGGTCAGAAGAGACCCAGTACTTC
few,TRBJ2-7,.,TRBV30,CAWSFFKEKTAYEQYF,TGTGCCTGGAGTTTTTTCAAGGAGAAGACGGCATACGAGCAGTACTTC
.,TRBJ2-7,.,TRBV10-3,CAIQRAGSYEQYF,TGTGCCATCCAGAGGGCTGGCTCCTACGAGCAGTACTTC
once,TRBJ2-1,TRBD2,TRBV19,CASDGTSGSLEQFF,TGTGCCTCAGACGGGACTAGCGGGAGTCTTGAGCAGTTCTTC
.,TRBJ2-3,TRBD2,TRBV7-8,CASSLAGTSGPGTQYF,TGTGCCAGCAGCTTAGCCGGGACTAGCGGCCCGGGTACGCAGTATTTT
.,TRBJ2-2,TRBD2,TRBV5-1,CASSGLAGTGELFF,TGCGCCAGCAGTGGACTAGCGGGAACCGGGGAGCTGTTTTTT
.,TRBJ2-1,TRBD2,TRBV7-3,CASSPETSGYNEQFF,TGTGCCAGCAGCCCCGAGACTAGCGGATACAATGAGCAGTTCTTC
.,TRBJ2-1,TRBD2,TRBV4-1,CASSQEAGRVNEQFF,TGCGCCAGCAGCCAAGAGGCAGGGAGGGTCAATGAGCAGTTCTTC
.,TRBJ2-4,TRBD2,TRBV6-1,CASSRPGGGNSQYF,TGTGCCAGCAGCCGACCTGGGGGGGGAAACAGTCAGTACTTC
.,TRBJ1-5,TRBD1,TRBV30,CAWRRGQVGSPQHF,TGTGCCTGGAGAAGGGGACAGGTGGGTTCGCCCCAGCATTTT
.,TRBJ2-7,.,TRBV19,CASSIEGAAYEQYF,TGTGCCAGTAGTATAGAGGGGGCGGCGTACGAGCAGTACTTC
.,TRBJ2-1,TRBD1,TRBV29-1,CSVTPEDRGIWGQFF,TGCAGCGTGACCCCCGAAGACAGGGGGATTTGGGGGCAGTTCTTC
.,TRBJ1-2,.,TRBV7-2,CASSKDTEGANYGYTF,TGTGCCAGCAGCAAAGATACTGAGGGGGCTAACTATGGCTACACCTTC
.,TRBJ2-7,.,TRBV19,CASSIQAAGEQYF,TGTGCCAGTAGTATACAAGCGGCTGGGGAGCAGTACTTC
.,TRBJ1-2,TRBD1,TRBV5-1,CASSLDGVHRGQGGYTF,TGCGCCAGCAGCTTGGATGGGGTTCACAGGGGGCAGGGGGGCTACACCTTC
.,TRBJ1-5,TRBD1,TRBV19,CASSWDSQSNQPQHF,TGTGCCAGTAGCTGGGACAGTCAAAGCAATCAGCCCCAGCATTTT
.,TRBJ2-7,.,TRBV2,CASHTTYEQYF,TGTGCTTCCCACACGACCTACGAGCAGTACTTC
.,TRBJ2-7,TRBD1,TRBV19,CASRGQDYEQYF,TGTGCCAGTCGAGGACAGGACTACGAGCAGTACTTC